Here is one T cell receptor (beta chain) with its context. Its recognized antigen is unknown. This entry belongs to a study of CXCR3-negative and CXCR3-positive naive CD8 T cells (dated by TCRdb to about 2019). At the level of the whole study: In total, around 150 million TRB reads were obtained, or roughly 1.5 +/- 0.3 million reads per library. Naive subsets from 5 donors and memory cells from 3 donors were included in the TRBV-TRBJ cluster analysis. Data from 11 donors, pooled across two independent experiments, went into the diversity and physicochemical repertoire analyses. Overall study results and their limits: Within the same donor, TRBV-TRBJ usage looked similar between naive CXCR3-negative and CXCR3-positive cells, but memory cells had distinct patterns. CXCR3 expression partially decreased after cryopreservation, so most assays used freshly isolated PBMCs. TRB CDR3s from CXCR3-positive naive cells showed higher hydrophobicity (lower Kidera factor 4), lower energy, and higher strength and volume indices than CXCR3-negative naive cells. Because surface CD5, which is linked to self-reactivity in mice, was comparable between the naive subsets, TCR interaction strength was also inferred from TRB CDR3 physicochemical properties. Repertoire diversity was comparably high in both naive subsets but much lower in memory CD8+ T cells.

The sequencer was a NextSeq 550. The Human TCR Profiling Kit (MiLaboratory) was used to prepare UMI-labeled 5' RACE TRB cDNA libraries. The full amount of extracted RNA was used for cDNA synthesis, and the full amount of resulting cDNA was used for PCR amplification. Libraries were prepared in parallel with an identical number of PCR cycles. Processing in the source paper ran as follows. With a minimum of two reads required per UMI, MIGEC and MiXCR pulled out about 52,000 +/- 9,100 unique UMI-labeled TRB cDNA molecules from each library. An average of around 40,000 +/- 10,000 functional in-frame TRB CDR3 nucleotide clonotypes without stop codons was found per library. After each sample was downsampled to 5000 UMI-labeled TRB molecules, VDJtools was used to calculate diversity metrics such as normalized Shannon-Wiener and Chao1. VDJtools was used to calculate clonotype-size-weighted physicochemical properties of the central five CDR3 residues, namely interaction energy, strength, volume and Kidera factor 4. Through TCRdb reprocessing, the reads give one entry per CDR3 protein sequence; DNA is omitted. The V and J calls here are based on TCRdb, not the publication. This specimen's table enumerates around 110,000 distinct CDR3 sequences. The ten largest account for roughly 0.4% of the sample.

The germline V gene encodes CDR1 LGHNA and CDR2 YNFKEQ. From the cysteine through the phenylalanine, the CDR3 covers 15 amino acids. DNA is not on record. For every CD8+ T cell subset, around 300,000 cells were flow-sorted straight into RLT lysis buffer, and each subset was sorted in triplicate. To keep memory contaminants out, a stringent definition of naive CD8+ T cells was applied: CD45RO-CCR7+CD27+CD95-. Peripheral blood mononuclear cells were isolated from buffy coats by standard density gradient centrifugation. A FACSAria III was used to flow-sort naive CXCR3-negative and CXCR3-positive CD8+ T cells. Total RNA was extracted from sorted cells with an RNeasy Mini Kit.

The clonotype comes from a human donor in good health. Some clones in this sample may be carry-over from other donors' samples. What was sequenced was naive CXCR3+ CD8+ T cells from blood. Sample cell subset or site, as interpreted from the label and publication: CD45RO-CCR7+CD27+CD95- naive CD8+ T cells expressing CXCR3 (TNR3+). The rearranged chain carries TRBV4-2 and TRBJ2-3; the TCRdb D gene call, TRBD2, has no DNA to confirm it. For the CDR3, the sequence is CASSQRAGEWDTQYF.